The rows below give T cell receptor beta chains drawn from one sample of a study of shared clonotypes between healthy human individuals. Clones were sequenced by immunoSEQ multiplex PCR, and TCRdb holds only the in-frame ones, with some missing. Found here are 180,000 or so clones, around 93% of them singletons; the top ten hold 0.067%. The material sequenced was naive CD4+ T cells sorted from blood. These receptors all stem from a woman aged 25 to 39 in good health. CDR3s include the opening cysteine and the closing phenylalanine or tryptophan. Each record gives: J gene, V gene, D gene, clone size, CDR3 protein, CDR3 DNA. A D gene is named only where the DNA matches it firmly. Some rows mark clone size as missing; the rest say once, few, many or name a class of expanded clone.

>TRBJ2-1|TRBV28|.|.
CASSLGIENEQFF
TGTGCCAGCAGTTTAGGGATTGAGAATGAGCAGTTCTTC
>TRBJ2-7|TRBV9|TRBD2|once
CASSVASPGRTSGRAYEQYF
TGTGCCAGCAGCGTCGCTTCACCGGGACGGACTAGCGGGAGGGCCTACGAGCAGTACTTC
>TRBJ1-2|TRBV29-1|TRBD1|.
CSVQTGGGYGYTF
TGCAGCGTTCAGACAGGGGGTGGCTATGGCTACACCTTC
>TRBJ1-1|TRBV4-1|.|.
CASSQGVARGNTEAFF
TGCGCCAGCAGCCAAGGGGTCGCCAGGGGGAACACTGAAGCTTTCTTT
>TRBJ2-7|TRBV29-1|TRBD1|.
CSVGVTGGSEQYF
TGCAGCGTTGGTGTAACAGGGGGTTCCGAGCAGTACTTC
>TRBJ2-6|TRBV30|.|.
CACQPGANVLTF
TGTGCCTGTCAGCCTGGGGCCAACGTCCTGACTTTC
>TRBJ2-7|TRBV28|.|.
CASSFGRHEQYF
TGTGCCAGCAGTTTTGGGCGGCACGAGCAGTACTTC
>TRBJ2-7|TRBV18|.|.
CASSRVIQDHSYEQYF
TGTGCCAGCTCACGAGTGATCCAGGACCACTCCTACGAGCAGTACTTC
>TRBJ2-7|TRBV13|TRBD2|.
CASRPSGTYEQYF
TGTGCCAGCAGGCCTAGCGGGACCTACGAGCAGTACTTC
>TRBJ2-7|TRBV6-5|.|.
CASSLLTDHYEQYF
TGTGCCAGCAGTTTATTGACTGACCACTACGAGCAGTACTTC
>TRBJ2-1|TRBV28|.|.
CASTLWGANEQFF
TGTGCCAGCACCCTGTGGGGGGCAAATGAGCAGTTCTTC
>TRBJ2-5|TRBV28|TRBD2|.
CASSFRLAGGPLQETQYF
TGTGCCAGCAGTTTCCGACTAGCGGGAGGGCCGTTGCAAGAGACCCAGTACTTC
>TRBJ2-7|TRBV7-9|TRBD2|.
CASSLGIARGGSKDEQYF
TGTGCCAGCAGCTTAGGGATTGCTCGGGGCGGGAGTAAGGACGAGCAGTACTTC
>TRBJ2-7|TRBV10-3|TRBD1|.
CAISEGLGTGSLGQYF
TGTGCCATCAGTGAAGGGTTGGGGACAGGGAGCCTCGGGCAGTACTTC
>TRBJ1-5|TRBV5-1|.|.
CASSLAGDSNQPQHF
TGCGCCAGCAGCTTGGCCGGGGATAGCAATCAGCCCCAGCATTTT
>TRBJ2-7|TRBV28|.|.
CASNRPGVEDEQYF
TGTGCCAGCAACCGCCCGGGGGTCGAGGACGAGCAGTACTTC
>TRBJ1-2|TRBV5-1|TRBD1|.
CASSYGTETFGYTF
TGCGCCAGCAGCTACGGGACAGAAACTTTTGGCTACACCTTC
>TRBJ2-5|TRBV5-1|.|.
CASSLARVGKETQYF
TGCGCCAGCAGCTTGGCCAGGGTTGGTAAGGAGACCCAGTACTTC
>TRBJ2-7|TRBV5-1|.|.
CASSAGFHEQYF
TGCGCCAGCAGCGCAGGGTTCCACGAGCAGTACTTC
>TRBJ2-2|TRBV5-1|TRBD2|.
CASSLASGRTGELFF
TGCGCCAGCAGCTTGGCCTCCGGGAGGACCGGGGAGCTGTTTTTT
>TRBJ1-1|TRBV28|TRBD1|.
CASSSHGQVTEAFF
TGTGCCAGCAGTTCCCATGGACAGGTCACTGAAGCTTTCTTT
>TRBJ1-2|TRBV5-6|.|once
CASSLVEGPLGGYTF
TGTGCCAGCAGCTTGGTAGAGGGACCCTTGGGGGGCTACACCTTC
>TRBJ2-7|TRBV19|.|.
CASSPMDTIYEQYF
TGTGCCAGTAGTCCTATGGACACGATTTACGAGCAGTACTTC
>TRBJ2-7|TRBV28|TRBD1|.
CASTLRGSVYEQYF
TGTGCCAGCACCCTCAGGGGGAGCGTTTACGAGCAGTACTTC
>TRBJ2-7|TRBV25-1|TRBD2|.
CASSVAGGPYEQYF
TGTGCCAGCAGTGTGGCGGGAGGGCCCTACGAGCAGTACTTC
>TRBJ1-3|TRBV15|.|.
CATSRDLGILGNTIYF
TGTGCCACCAGCAGAGATCTGGGGATTTTAGGAAACACCATATATTTT
>TRBJ2-7|TRBV6-5|TRBD2|.
CASSYGSLAGGEQYF
TGTGCCAGCAGTTACGGGAGTCTAGCGGGAGGGGAGCAGTACTTC
>TRBJ2-6|TRBV30|.|.
CAWSRTGLSGANVLTF
TGTGCCTGGAGCCGGACTGGACTCTCTGGGGCCAACGTCCTGACTTTC
>TRBJ2-7|TRBV9|.|.
CASSVGAGTADYEQYF
TGTGCCAGCAGCGTAGGGGCGGGGACTGCGGACTACGAGCAGTACTTC
>TRBJ1-5|TRBV4-1|.|.
CASSQVVRNQPQHF
TGCGCCAGCAGCCAAGTGGTAAGAAATCAGCCCCAGCATTTT
>TRBJ2-3|TRBV6-4|.|.
CAPHRRVRCTDTQYF
TGTGCCCCCCATAGGAGGGTCAGGTGCACAGATACGCAGTATTTT
>TRBJ2-7|TRBV6-6|.|.
CASSYSGEQYF
TGTGCCAGCAGTTACTCTGGTGAGCAGTACTTC
>TRBJ2-2|TRBV25-1|.|.
CASSKTTNTGELFF
TGTGCCAGCAGTAAAACTACGAACACCGGGGAGCTGTTTTTT
>TRBJ1-3|TRBV6-5|.|.
CASSFGDGTGNTIYF
TGTGCCAGCAGTTTTGGGGACGGCACTGGAAACACCATATATTTT
>TRBJ2-5|TRBV7-2|TRBD2|.
CASSLGGTSGSLGETQYF
TGTGCCAGCAGCTTAGGTGGGACTAGCGGGAGTCTCGGGGAGACCCAGTACTTC
>TRBJ1-5|TRBV7-9|.|.
CASSSIPSGSNQPQHF
TGTGCCAGCAGCTCCATACCGTCTGGTAGCAATCAGCCCCAGCATTTT
>TRBJ1-1|TRBV5-5|.|.
CASSLVKGAVTEAFF
TGTGCCAGCAGCTTGGTAAAAGGGGCCGTCACTGAAGCTTTCTTT